This T cell receptor (beta chain) emerged from a study of T cells in Graves' hyperthyroidism and ophthalmopathy (dated by TCRdb to about 2019). As for the study more broadly: Peripheral blood was sampled at the time of initial diagnosis, prior to any treatment. A discovery cohort of around 100 patients, approximately 45 with Graves' ophthalmopathy and approximately 55 with stable Graves' hyperthyroidism, was used to find distinguishing TCR V-J signatures. Prospective prediction of ophthalmopathy was tested in an independent validation cohort of approximately 19 hyperthyroidism patients and some 17 patients who later progressed to ophthalmopathy. For training and testing, the 100 or so patients in the discovery cohort were randomly divided in a 7:3 ratio. Thyroid tissue and blood T-cell repertoires from more than 5 Graves' hyperthyroidism patients were also compared in the study. After blood sampling, hyperthyroidism patients were treated with methimazole at a starting dose of 30 mg daily, and ophthalmopathy patients were treated with high-dose intravenous methylprednisolone. The paper reports TCR Vbeta CDR3 sequencing of 130 to 150 peripheral blood samples: around 45 ophthalmopathy, about 75 hyperthyroidism and around 17 progressor patients.

Study-wide conclusions, independent of this receptor: During validation, the model predicted progression to ophthalmopathy a median of approximately six months ahead of onset, with around 65% sensitivity and about 75% specificity. A model built on a 13 V-J signature distinguished ophthalmopathy from stable hyperthyroidism, reaching roughly 88% sensitivity and under 84% specificity in cross-validation and 80%/75% in testing. Sample size was not statistically predetermined, and blinding of investigators to group allocation was not performed. Most expanded thyroid clonotypes (frequency above 0.001) were also found in blood, which suggests that blood repertoires may mirror thyroid immune responses.

V loses 10 bases of germline sequence and J loses 0 bases, and the interval between the two ends is 9 bases. Measured from the cysteine to the phenylalanine, the CDR3 is 13 residues long. Only the CDR3 part of the read is kept: 39 bases, read in frame from the first base. In the germline V gene, CDR1 corresponds to MNHNS and CDR2 to SASEGT. Ten or more counts support this clonotype. Its recognized antigen is unknown. No much larger clonotype is one base removed from it; base qualities were not supplied. A patient counted as having stable Graves' hyperthyroidism if no progression to ophthalmopathy occurred over 18 months of follow-up. The hyperthyroidism patients were between 18 and 65 years old and newly diagnosed, with a disease duration of less than 2 months. Patients with uncontrolled infections, other autoimmune diseases, pregnancy or lactation were excluded. Clinical symptoms, serum thyroxine and TRAb, thyroid ultrasound, and orbital computed tomography formed the basis for the diagnoses. PBMCs were isolated from 7.5 to 10 ml of fresh peripheral blood by Ficoll-Paque density gradient centrifugation. Trizol reagent was used to extract total RNA, and RNA quality was then checked on an Agilent 2100 Bioanalyzer.

TCR beta CDR3 regions were amplified from RNA transcripts. For the first round of RT-PCR on the TCR CDR3, the HTBI primer set was used together with the Qiagen OneStep RT-PCR kit. A second multiplex PCR round built the libraries, followed by size selection and purification. Paired-end sequencing of the libraries was performed with 100 bp reads on an Illumina HiSeq2000. For the original study's pipeline: SOAPnuke was used to process the raw data, throwing out any read that contained adapters or uncalled bases, had a mean Phred below 15, or lacked an exact constant-primer or identifier match. High-quality paired reads were merged using COPE v1.2.5, and each unique nucleotide sequence was defined as a clonotype. MiTCR v1.1 was used to align the clonotypes against IMGT TRBV, TRBD and TRBJ reference segments. The analysis included only V-J combinations with a frequency above 0.0001, which together covered 98% to 99.2% of the repertoires. A TCS score was defined as the ratio between F50 (clonal expansion) and ExV (chaos), using BLOSUM62-based TCRdist between CDR3 peptides within each V-J. Welch's t-statistics and random forest reduced 514 V-J features to 10 to 15, which were used in a naive Bayes classifier (R e1071). The public reads were quality trimmed at Q25 with fastp and then assembled into clones with MiXCR by TCRdb, keeping productive beta chains. Rows matching on CDR3 protein sequence are summarized as one entry with the most common DNA and genes. It is TCRdb's table, rather than the study itself, that gives the V and J calls and clone size. This sample is represented by a few hundred thousand distinct CDR3 sequences; about 12% of them were singletons. Around a tenth of the sample goes to the ten largest clones.

The sequenced sample consisted of blood. The chain is made from TRBV6-1 and TRBJ2-2; TRBD1 could be the D gene, as 5 bases match. This receptor was obtained from a woman between 18 and 29 years old with Graves' hyperthyroidism. The sequence in DNA is TGTGCCACGGACACCGCGAACACCGGGGAGCTGTTTTTT. It translates to CATDTANTGELFF.